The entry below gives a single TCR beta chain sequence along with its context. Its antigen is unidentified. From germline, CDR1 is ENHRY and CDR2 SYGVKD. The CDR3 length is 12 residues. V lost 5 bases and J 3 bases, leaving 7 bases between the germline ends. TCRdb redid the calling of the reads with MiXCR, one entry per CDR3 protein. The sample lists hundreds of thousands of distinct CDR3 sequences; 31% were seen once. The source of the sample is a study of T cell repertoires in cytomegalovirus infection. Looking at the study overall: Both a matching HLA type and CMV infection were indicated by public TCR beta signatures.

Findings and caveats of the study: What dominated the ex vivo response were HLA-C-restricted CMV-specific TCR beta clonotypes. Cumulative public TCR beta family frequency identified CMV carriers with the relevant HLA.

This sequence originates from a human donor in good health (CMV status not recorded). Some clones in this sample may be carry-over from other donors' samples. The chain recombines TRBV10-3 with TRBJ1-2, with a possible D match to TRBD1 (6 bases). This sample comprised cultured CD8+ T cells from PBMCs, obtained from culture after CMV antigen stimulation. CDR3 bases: TGTGCCATCAGTACAGGGTACTATGGCTACACCTTC. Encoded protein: CAISTGYYGYTF.